The 20 T cell receptor beta chains presented below share a single source sample, sequenced in a study of T cell responses to AZD1222 COVID-19 vaccine. The table came from immunoSEQ multiplex PCR; TCRdb's copy has only in-frame clones and leaves some out. The data hold 250,000 to 300,000 clones, with almost 95% observed a single time. The sequences come from peripheral blood, collected 28 days after the second AZD1222 dose. These receptors were taken from an adult who received the AZD1222 COVID-19 vaccine.

The chain recombines TRBV19 with TRBJ2-3, with a weak D call TRBD1 (6 bases). Per germline, CDR1 LNHDA and CDR2 SQIVND (reference sequence). CDR3 length equals 14 residues. V was shortened by 7 bases and J by 0 bases, with 11 bases between the two germline ends. CDR3 region: CASISRGSTDTQYF. The CDR3 region has the DNA TGTGCCAGTATCTCGAGGGGGAGCACAGATACGCAGTATTTT.

This rearrangement joins TRBV24-1 to TRBJ2-1, with 7 positions matching TRBD2. V dropped 2 bases and J dropped 0; count of bases not matched to a gene: 3. The CDR3 contains 16 residues. CDR1 and CDR2 (germline): KGHDR, SFDVKD. The CDR3 DNA reads TGTGCCACCAGTGATTCCGGCGGGAGCTCCTACAATGAGCAGTTCTTC. Residues: CATSDSGGSSYNEQFF.

This clone occurred once. The V gene is TRBV2, the J gene TRBJ1-5, with D perhaps TRBD1 (6 bases). The CDR3 has 16 residues. Germline V lookup: CDR1 SNHLY, CDR2 FYNNEI. The V and J ends lost 4 bases and 6 bases respectively, with 19 bases between them. This CDR3 is CASSGTGTRSGQPQHF. In nucleotides, the CDR3 is TGTGCCAGCAGTGGTACAGGGACCAGGTCGGGTCAGCCCCAGCATTTT.

The chain carries TRBV19 and TRBJ2-3; possibly TRBD2 for D (6 bases). The CDR3 loop spans 15 amino acids. The germline V gene has CDR1 LNHDA and CDR2 SQIVND (reference sequence). Trimming took off 5 bases at V and 4 bases at J, with 16 bases between the two ends. The CDR3 protein is CASSFLSGPADTQYF. CDR3 DNA sequence: TGTGCCAGTAGTTTCCTGAGCGGGCCCGCAGATACGCAGTATTTT.

This clone was observed a few times. The gene calls are TRBV7-9 and TRBJ1-1, with D maybe TRBD1 (5 bases). Germline V gene sequence: CDR1 SEHNR, CDR2 FQNEAQ (reference sequence). This CDR3 comprises 13 residues. Trimming left V 1 base short and J 3 bases short, with 6 bases between. The DNA of the CDR3 is TGTGCCAGCAGCTTAGTAGGGGACACTGAAGCTTTCTTT. Amino acids: CASSLVGDTEAFF.

The CDR3 region has the DNA TGTGCCAGCAGCCAATCCCCGACAGGGGTAGGGTCACCCCTCCACTTT. Amino acid sequence: CASSQSPTGVGSPLHF. J is TRBJ1-6 and V is TRBV7-3, with 8 bases matching TRBD1. Trimming at V came to 5 bases and at J to 10 bases, leaving 13 bases not matched to a gene. The CDR3 contains 16 residues. Germline CDR1 SGHTA, CDR2 FQGTGA.

The genes are TRBV7-2 and TRBJ2-7; 7 bases are shared with TRBD2. The CDR3 covers 15 residues. Trimming took 4 bases from V and 0 from J; bases not matched to a gene: 6. From germline, CDR1 is SGHTA and CDR2 FQGNSA. The CDR3 region has the DNA TGTGCCAGCAGCTCCCGACTAGCTGCCTCCTACGAGCAGTACTTC. Translating it yields CASSSRLAASYEQYF.

The rearrangement links TRBV5-4 to TRBJ1-6, with a weak D call TRBD1 (5 bases). Germline CDR1 is SGHNT and CDR2 is YYREEE (reference sequence). The CDR3 covers 17 residues. V lost 3 bases and J lost 1, with 14 bases in between. CDR3 protein: CASSWWAGSSYNSPLHF. In nucleotides, the CDR3 is TGTGCCAGCAGCTGGTGGGCAGGGAGTTCCTATAATTCACCCCTCCACTTT.

The chain links TRBV12-5 to TRBJ2-1; unclear D gene. This CDR3 contains 13 residues. Trimming removed 6 bases from V and 5 bases from J, with 11 bases in between. Germline CDR1 reads LGHNT; CDR2 reads FRNRAP. The CDR3 DNA reads TGTGCTAGTGGCTCCGACCCGGACAATGAGCAGTTCTTC. Amino acid sequence: CASGSDPDNEQFF.

The chain employs TRBV28 and TRBJ1-2; no clear D gene. The V and J ends lost 1 base and 7 bases respectively, with 13 bases between them. The length of the CDR3 is 14 residues. Germline V CDR1 and CDR2: MDHEN, SYDVKM. The CDR3 coding sequence is TGTGCCAGCAGTTTATTAGTAGGGAATGGTGGCTACACCTTC. Protein sequence: CASSLLVGNGGYTF.

The chain has TRBV15 and TRBJ2-7; D is perhaps TRBD1 (5 bases). Trimming took off 1 base at V and 7 bases at J, with 14 bases between the two ends. The CDR3 totals 14 residues. The germline CDR1 and CDR2 sequences are LNHNV and YYDKDF (reference sequence). CDR3 nucleotides: TGTGCCACCAGCAGAGGACAGATTCAAGAAGAGCAGTACTTC. Its protein is CATSRGQIQEEQYF.

The chain has TRBV5-4 and TRBJ1-1; 10 bases are a match to TRBD1. Germline V CDR1 and CDR2: SGHNT, YYREEE (reference sequence). The length of the CDR3 is 15 residues. The V segment lost 4 bases and the J segment 4 bases; nucleotides outside the gene matches: 7. CDR3 nucleotide sequence: TGTGCCAGCAGCCATCGGGACAGGGGTCTCACTGAAGCTTTCTTT. This gives the protein CASSHRDRGLTEAFF.

This chain joins TRBV14 and TRBJ1-2; D uncertain. The V end lost 4 bases, the J end lost 6 bases, and 12 bases lay between the germline ends. This CDR3 has 13 residues. From germline, CDR1 is SGHDN and CDR2 FVKESK. The CDR3 DNA is TGTGCCAGCAGCCCCCGTGGCGGGGATGGCTACACCTTC. It specifies CASSPRGGDGYTF.

This clone was counted once. The rearrangement uses TRBV9 and TRBJ2-7, with D perhaps TRBD1 (7 bases). CDR3 length: 13 amino acids. The V gene lost 4 bases and the J gene lost 0 bases, with 8 bases spanning the gap. From germline, CDR1 is SGDLS and CDR2 YYNGEE. The CDR3 bases are TGTGCCAGCAGCCAGGGGGGCTCCTACGAGCAGTACTTC. Its protein is CASSQGGSYEQYF.

The chain joins TRBV9 to TRBJ2-7; 8 bases are shared with TRBD1. CDR1 is SGDLS and CDR2 is YYNGEE in the germline V gene. V lost 0 bases, J lost 5 bases, and 10 bases stayed unmatched. This CDR3 comprises 16 residues. CDR3 in amino acids: CASSVDPGTGSNEQYF. The CDR3, as DNA: TGTGCCAGCAGCGTAGATCCCGGGACAGGTTCCAACGAGCAGTACTTC.

The V and J genes are TRBV19 and TRBJ1-2; D remains ambiguous. The CDR3 is made up of 14 amino acids. Germline CDR1 LNHDA, CDR2 SQIVND (reference sequence). V was pared by 5 bases and J by 6 bases, with 16 bases between. CDR3 loop: CASSSPGWENGYTF. CDR3 in DNA: TGTGCCAGTAGTTCACCCGGCTGGGAAAATGGCTACACCTTC.

Here the CDR3 reads CASSGTGPFNEQFF. The DNA for the CDR3 is TGTGCCAGCAGCGGGACAGGGCCTTTCAATGAGCAGTTCTTC. The V call is TRBV5-4, the J call TRBJ2-1; 9 nucleotides match TRBD1. V was pared by 4 bases and J by 6 bases, with 5 bases of the junction left unmatched. The CDR3 length is 14 residues. CDR1 is SGHNT and CDR2 is YYREEE in the germline V gene (reference sequence).

This clone was found once. The chain is built from TRBV27 and TRBJ2-7; D remains ambiguous. CDR3 length: 12 amino acids. Trimming left V 2 bases short and J 12 bases short, with 14 bases between. Germline CDR1 reads MNHEY; CDR2 reads SMNVEV (reference sequence). The CDR3 DNA follows: TGTGCCAGCAGTTTAGGGCCATACGAGTGGTACTTC. The encoded protein is CASSLGPYEWYF.

This clone was observed a single time. This chain joins TRBV28 and TRBJ1-1; no definite D call. With 7 bases removed from V and 3 bases from J, the gap between germline ends came to 9 bases. The CDR3 consists of 12 residues. Per the germline V gene, CDR1 is MDHEN and CDR2 is SYDVKM. The CDR3 DNA follows: TGTGCCAGCAAGGCACCATACACTGAAGCTTTCTTT. This gives the protein CASKAPYTEAFF.

V gene TRBV29-1 combines with J gene TRBJ1-3, with a tentative D call TRBD1 (5 bases). The CDR3 loop spans 12 amino acids. Germline CDR1 reads SQVTM; CDR2 reads ANQGSEA. Here the CDR3 DNA reads TGCTCCGGGACCGACTCTGGAAACACCATATATTTT. The encoded protein is CSGTDSGNTIYF.